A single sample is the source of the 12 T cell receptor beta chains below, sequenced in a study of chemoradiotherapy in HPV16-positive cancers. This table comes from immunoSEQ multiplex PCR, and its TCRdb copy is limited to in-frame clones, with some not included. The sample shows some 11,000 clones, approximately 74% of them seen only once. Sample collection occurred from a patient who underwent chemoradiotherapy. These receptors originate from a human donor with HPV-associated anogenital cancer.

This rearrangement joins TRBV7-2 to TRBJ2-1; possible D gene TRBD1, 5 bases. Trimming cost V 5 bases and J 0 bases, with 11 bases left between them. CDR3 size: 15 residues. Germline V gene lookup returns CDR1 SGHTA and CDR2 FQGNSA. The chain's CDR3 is CASSRRGLSYNEQFF. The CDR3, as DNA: TGTGCCAGCAGCAGAAGGGGCCTCTCCTACAATGAGCAGTTCTTC. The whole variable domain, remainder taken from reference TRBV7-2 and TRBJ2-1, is GAGVSQSPSNKVTEKGKDVELRCDPISGHTALYWYRQSLGQGLEFLIYFQGNSAPDKSGLPSDRFSAERTGGSVSTLTIQRTQQEDSAVYLCASSRRGLSYNEQFFGPGTRLTVL.

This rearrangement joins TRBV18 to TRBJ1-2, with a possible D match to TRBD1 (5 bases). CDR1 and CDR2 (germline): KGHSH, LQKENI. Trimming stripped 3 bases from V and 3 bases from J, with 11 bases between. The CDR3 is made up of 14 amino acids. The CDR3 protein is CASSPELQDYGYTF. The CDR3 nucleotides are TGTGCCAGCTCACCGGAATTACAGGACTATGGCTACACCTTC.

DNA for the CDR3: TGTGCCAGCACTCCGGGTGGCGGTGCACCCGAGCAGTACTTC. It is translated as CASTPGGGAPEQYF. The rearrangement links TRBV7-9 to TRBJ2-7; D remains ambiguous. This CDR3 comprises 14 residues. The germline V gene encodes CDR1 SEHNR and CDR2 FQNEAQ (reference sequence). The V end was cut by 7 bases, the J end by 6 bases, with 19 bases between.

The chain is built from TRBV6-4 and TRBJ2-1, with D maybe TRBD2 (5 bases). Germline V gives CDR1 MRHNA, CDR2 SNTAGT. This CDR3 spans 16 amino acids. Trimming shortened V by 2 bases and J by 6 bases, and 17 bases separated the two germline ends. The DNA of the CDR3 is TGTGCCAGCAGTGACAGGGTACTAGATAGCCCCAATGAGCAGTTCTTC. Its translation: CASSDRVLDSPNEQFF.

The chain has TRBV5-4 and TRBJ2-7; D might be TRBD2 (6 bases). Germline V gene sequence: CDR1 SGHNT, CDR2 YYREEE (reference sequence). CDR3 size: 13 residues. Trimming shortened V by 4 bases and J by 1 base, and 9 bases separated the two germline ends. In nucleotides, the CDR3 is TGTGCCAGCAGCGCGACTAGTTCCTACGAGCAGTACTTC. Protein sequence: CASSATSSYEQYF.

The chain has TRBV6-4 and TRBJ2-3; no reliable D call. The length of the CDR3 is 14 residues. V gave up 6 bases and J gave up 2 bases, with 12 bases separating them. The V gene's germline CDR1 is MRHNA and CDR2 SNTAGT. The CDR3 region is CASREQLNTDTQYF. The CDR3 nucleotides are TGTGCCAGCAGGGAGCAATTAAACACAGATACGCAGTATTTT.

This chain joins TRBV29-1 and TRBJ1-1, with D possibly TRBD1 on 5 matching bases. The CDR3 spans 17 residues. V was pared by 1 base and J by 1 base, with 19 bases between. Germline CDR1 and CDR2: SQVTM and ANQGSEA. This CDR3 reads CSVEVGGGVRSNTEAFF. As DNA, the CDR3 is TGCAGCGTTGAAGTGGGGGGTGGGGTGAGATCGAACACTGAAGCTTTCTTT.

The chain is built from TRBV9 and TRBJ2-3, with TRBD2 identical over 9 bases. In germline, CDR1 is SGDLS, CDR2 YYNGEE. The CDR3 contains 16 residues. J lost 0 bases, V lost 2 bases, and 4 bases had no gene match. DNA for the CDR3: TGTGCCAGCAGCGTCCGTCTAGCGGGGAGCACAGATACGCAGTATTTT. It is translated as CASSVRLAGSTDTQYF.

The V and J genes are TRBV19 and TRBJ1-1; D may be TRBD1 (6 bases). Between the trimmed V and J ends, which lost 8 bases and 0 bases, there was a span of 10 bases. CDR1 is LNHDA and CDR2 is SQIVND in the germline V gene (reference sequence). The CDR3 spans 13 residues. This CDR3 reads CASSDSLNTEAFF. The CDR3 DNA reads TGTGCCAGTTCGGACAGCTTGAACACTGAAGCTTTCTTT.

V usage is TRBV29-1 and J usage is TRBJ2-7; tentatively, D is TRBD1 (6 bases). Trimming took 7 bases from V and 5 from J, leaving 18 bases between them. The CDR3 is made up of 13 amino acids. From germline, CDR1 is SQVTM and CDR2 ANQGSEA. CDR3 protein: CSGWTDHPNEQYF. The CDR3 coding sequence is TGCAGCGGGTGGACAGACCACCCCAACGAGCAGTACTTC.

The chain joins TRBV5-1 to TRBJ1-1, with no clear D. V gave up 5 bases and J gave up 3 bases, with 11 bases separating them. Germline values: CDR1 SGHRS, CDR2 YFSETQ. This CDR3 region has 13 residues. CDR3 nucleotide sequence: TGCGCCAGCAGGGATGGAACATACACTGAAGCTTTCTTT. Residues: CASRDGTYTEAFF.

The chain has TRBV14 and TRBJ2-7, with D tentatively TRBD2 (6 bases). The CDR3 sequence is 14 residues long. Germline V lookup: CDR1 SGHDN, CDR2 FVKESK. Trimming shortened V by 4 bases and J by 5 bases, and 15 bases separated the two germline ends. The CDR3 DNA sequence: TGTGCCAGCAGCCCCCGGGGAGGTGGGAACGAGCAGTACTTC. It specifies CASSPRGGGNEQYF.